Sequencing of this TCR beta chain was carried out in a study of PD-1 blockade in classical Hodgkin lymphoma. V dropped 3 bases and J dropped 1 base, with 15 bases sitting between them. Looked up from germline, CDR1 is SGHTA and CDR2 is FQGNSA. This CDR3 region has 16 residues. Clones were read by immunoSEQ multiplex PCR, and TCRdb kept only the in-frame ones, dropping some. This table holds just under 100,000 clones, over 70% found once. There was relapse after autologous stem cell transplantation in every patient, and there was variation in brentuximab vedotin exposure. The sequencing here drew on peripheral blood mononuclear cells (PBMCs), taken at baseline. This TCR was sampled from a human donor with classical Hodgkin lymphoma. The J gene is TRBJ1-1, the V gene TRBV7-2, with D hard to call. CDR3 in DNA: TGTGCCAGCAGCTTTTCGTCGGGGAGGACGAACACTGAAGCTTTCTTT. Translation: CASSFSSGRTNTEAFF.